Here is one T cell receptor beta chain with its context. Antigen: not known. This entry belongs to a study of graft-versus-host responses after intestinal transplantation. The wider study: Multivisceral, liver-intestinal, or isolated intestinal transplants were performed in recipients. Anti-thymocyte globulin induction, then tacrolimus and steroids for around 3 years, went to all recipients.

Only in-frame clones appear in the TCRdb table, and some are missing; sequencing was by immunoSEQ multiplex PCR. The sample has almost 85,000 clones, 91% seen once; the top ten hold roughly 0.1%. Trimming took off 1 base at V and 8 bases at J, with 6 bases between the two ends. Germline CDR1 is DFQATT and CDR2 is SNEGSKA (reference sequence). This CDR3 region has 11 residues. Broader study findings: Ileal or blood samples showed some GvH clones first, and such clones were also found in recipient marrow.

This clonotype was obtained from a human donor who received an intestinal transplant. This specimen was unstimulated CD4+ T cells sorted from spleen or lymph node cells, taken before intestinal transplant. The genes are TRBV20-1 and TRBJ2-1; D is unclear. CDR3 loop: CSARGRDEQFF. CDR3 bases: TGCAGTGCTAGAGGCCGCGATGAGCAGTTCTTC.